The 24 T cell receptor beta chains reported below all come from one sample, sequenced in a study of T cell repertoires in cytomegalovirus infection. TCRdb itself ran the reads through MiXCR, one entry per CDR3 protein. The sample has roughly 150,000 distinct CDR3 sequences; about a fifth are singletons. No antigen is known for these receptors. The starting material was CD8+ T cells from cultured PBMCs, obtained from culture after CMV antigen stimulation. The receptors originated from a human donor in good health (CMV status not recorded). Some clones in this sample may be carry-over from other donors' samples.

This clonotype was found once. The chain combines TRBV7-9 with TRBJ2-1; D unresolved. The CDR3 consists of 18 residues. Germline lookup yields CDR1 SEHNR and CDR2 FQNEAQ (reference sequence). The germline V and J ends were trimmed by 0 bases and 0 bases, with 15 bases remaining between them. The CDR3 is CASSLAGGPRSSYNEQFF. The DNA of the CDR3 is TGTGCCAGCAGCTTAGCAGGTGGACCGCGGAGCTCCTACAATGAGCAGTTCTTC.

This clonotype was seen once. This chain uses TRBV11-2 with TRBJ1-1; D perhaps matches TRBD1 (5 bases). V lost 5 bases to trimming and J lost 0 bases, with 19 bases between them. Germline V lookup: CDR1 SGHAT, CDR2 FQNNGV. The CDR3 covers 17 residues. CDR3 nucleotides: TGTGCCAGCAGCCAGTTGGGGCACCTTCCCATGAACACTGAAGCTTTCTTT. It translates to CASSQLGHLPMNTEAFF.

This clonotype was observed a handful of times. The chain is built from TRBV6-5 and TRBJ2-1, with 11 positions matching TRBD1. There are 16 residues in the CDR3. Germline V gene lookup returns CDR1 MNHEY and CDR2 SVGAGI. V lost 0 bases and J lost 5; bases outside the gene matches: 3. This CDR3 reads CASSYSRTGGNNEQFF. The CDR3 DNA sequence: TGTGCCAGCAGTTACTCCCGGACAGGGGGCAACAATGAGCAGTTCTTC.

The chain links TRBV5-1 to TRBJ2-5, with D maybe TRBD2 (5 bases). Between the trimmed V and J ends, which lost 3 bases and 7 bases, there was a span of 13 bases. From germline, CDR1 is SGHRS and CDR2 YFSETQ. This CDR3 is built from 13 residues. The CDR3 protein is CASSYDTAGTQYF. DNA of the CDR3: TGCGCCAGCAGCTACGATACCGCGGGGACCCAGTACTTC.

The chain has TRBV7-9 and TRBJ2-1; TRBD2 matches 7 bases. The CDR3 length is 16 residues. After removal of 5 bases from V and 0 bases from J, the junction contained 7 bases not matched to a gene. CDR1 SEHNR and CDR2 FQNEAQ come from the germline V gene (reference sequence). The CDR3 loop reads CASSLGGTASYNEQFF. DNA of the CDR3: TGTGCCAGCAGCCTGGGGGGGACGGCCTCCTACAATGAGCAGTTCTTC. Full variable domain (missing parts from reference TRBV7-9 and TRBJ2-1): DTGVSQNPRHKITKRGQNVTFRCDPISEHNRLYWYRQTLGQGPEFLTYFQNEAQLEKSRLLSDRFSAERPKGSFSTLEIQRTEQGDSAMYLCASSLGGTASYNEQFFGPGTRLTVL.

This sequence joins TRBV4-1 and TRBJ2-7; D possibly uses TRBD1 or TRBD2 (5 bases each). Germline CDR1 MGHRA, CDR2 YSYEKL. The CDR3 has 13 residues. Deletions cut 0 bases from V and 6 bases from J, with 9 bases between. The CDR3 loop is CASSQDWGSEQYF. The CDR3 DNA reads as TGCGCCAGCAGCCAAGATTGGGGGAGCGAGCAGTACTTC.

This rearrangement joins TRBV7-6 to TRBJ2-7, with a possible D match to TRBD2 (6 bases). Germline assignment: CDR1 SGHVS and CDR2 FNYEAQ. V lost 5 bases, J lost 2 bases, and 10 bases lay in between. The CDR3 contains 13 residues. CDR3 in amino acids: CASSRENPYEQYF. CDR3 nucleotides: TGTGCCAGCAGCCGGGAGAACCCCTACGAGCAGTACTTC.

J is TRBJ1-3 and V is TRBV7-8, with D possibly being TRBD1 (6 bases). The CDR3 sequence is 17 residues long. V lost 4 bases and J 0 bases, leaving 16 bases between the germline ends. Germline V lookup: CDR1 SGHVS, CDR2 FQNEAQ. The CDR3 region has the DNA TGTGCCAGCAGCTACTACCGGGACACCTTCTCTGGAAACACCATATATTTT. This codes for CASSYYRDTFSGNTIYF. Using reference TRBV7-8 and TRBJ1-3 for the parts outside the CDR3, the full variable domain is GAGVSQSPRYKVAKRGQDVALRCDPISGHVSLFWYQQALGQGPEFLTYFQNEAQLDKSGLPSDRFFAERPEGSVSTLKIQRTQQEDSAVYLCASSYYRDTFSGNTIYFGEGSWLTVV.

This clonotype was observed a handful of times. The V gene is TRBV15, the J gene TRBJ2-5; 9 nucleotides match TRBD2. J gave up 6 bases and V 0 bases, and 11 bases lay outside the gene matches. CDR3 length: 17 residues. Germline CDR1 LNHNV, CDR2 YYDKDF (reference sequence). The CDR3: CATSRDPGLAEGKTQYF. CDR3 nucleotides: TGTGCCACCAGCAGAGATCCGGGACTAGCTGAAGGGAAGACCCAGTACTTC.

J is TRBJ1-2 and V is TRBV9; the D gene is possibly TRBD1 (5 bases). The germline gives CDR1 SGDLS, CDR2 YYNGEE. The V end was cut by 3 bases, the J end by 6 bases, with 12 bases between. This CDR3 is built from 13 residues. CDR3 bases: TGTGCCAGCAGCGGGGCTCCGGGGCATGGCTACACCTTC. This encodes CASSGAPGHGYTF.

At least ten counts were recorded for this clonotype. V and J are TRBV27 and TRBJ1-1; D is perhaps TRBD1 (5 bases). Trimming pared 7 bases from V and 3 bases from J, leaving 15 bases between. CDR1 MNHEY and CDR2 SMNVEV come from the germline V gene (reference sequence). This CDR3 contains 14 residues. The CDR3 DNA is TGTGCCAGCATCCGAAACCCAGGGTACACTGAAGCTTTCTTT. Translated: CASIRNPGYTEAFF.

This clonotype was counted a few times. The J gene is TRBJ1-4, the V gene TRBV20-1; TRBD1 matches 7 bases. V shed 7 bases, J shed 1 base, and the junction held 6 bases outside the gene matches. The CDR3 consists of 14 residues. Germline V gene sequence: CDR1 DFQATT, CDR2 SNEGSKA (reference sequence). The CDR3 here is CSGRDRRTNEKLFF. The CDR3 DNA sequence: TGCAGTGGCCGGGACAGAAGAACTAATGAAAAACTGTTTTTT.

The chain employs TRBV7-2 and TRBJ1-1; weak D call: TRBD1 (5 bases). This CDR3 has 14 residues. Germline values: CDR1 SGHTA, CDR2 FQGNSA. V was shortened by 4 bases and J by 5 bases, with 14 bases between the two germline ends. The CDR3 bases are TGTGCCAGCAGCTCGCGGGGGGGAAAAACTGAAGCTTTCTTT. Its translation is CASSSRGGKTEAFF.

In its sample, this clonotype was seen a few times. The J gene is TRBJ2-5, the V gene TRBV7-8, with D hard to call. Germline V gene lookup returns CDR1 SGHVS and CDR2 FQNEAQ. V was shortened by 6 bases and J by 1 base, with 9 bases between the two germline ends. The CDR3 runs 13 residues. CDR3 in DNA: TGTGCCAGCAGTCCATGGGCCCAAGAGACCCAGTACTTC. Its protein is CASSPWAQETQYF.

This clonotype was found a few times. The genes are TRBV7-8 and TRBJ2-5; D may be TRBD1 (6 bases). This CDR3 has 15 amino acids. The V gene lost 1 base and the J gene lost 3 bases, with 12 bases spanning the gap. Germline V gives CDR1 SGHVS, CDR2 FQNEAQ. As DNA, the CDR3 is TGTGCCAGCAGCTTAGTAGCAGGGGAGAAAGAGACCCAGTACTTC. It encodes CASSLVAGEKETQYF.

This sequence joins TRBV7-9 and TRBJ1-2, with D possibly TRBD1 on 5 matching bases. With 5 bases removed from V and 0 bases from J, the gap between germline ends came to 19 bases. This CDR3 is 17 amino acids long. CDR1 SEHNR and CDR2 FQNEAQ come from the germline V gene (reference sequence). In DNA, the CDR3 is TGTGCCAGCAGCCCCGGGCTGGAGGGCAGGGCTAACTATGGCTACACCTTC. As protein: CASSPGLEGRANYGYTF. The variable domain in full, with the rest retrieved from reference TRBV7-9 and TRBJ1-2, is DTGVSQNPRHKITKRGQNVTFRCDPISEHNRLYWYRQTLGQGPEFLTYFQNEAQLEKSRLLSDRFSAERPKGSFSTLEIQRTEQGDSAMYLCASSPGLEGRANYGYTFGSGTRLTVV.

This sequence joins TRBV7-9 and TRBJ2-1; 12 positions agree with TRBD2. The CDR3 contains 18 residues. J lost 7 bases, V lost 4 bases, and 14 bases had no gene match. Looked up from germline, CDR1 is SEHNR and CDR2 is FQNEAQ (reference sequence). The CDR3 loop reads CASSSNTGLAGRRNEQFF. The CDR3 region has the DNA TGTGCCAGCAGCTCCAACACCGGACTAGCGGGGCGCCGAAATGAGCAGTTCTTC. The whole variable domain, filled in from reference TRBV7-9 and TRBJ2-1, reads DTGVSQNPRHKITKRGQNVTFRCDPISEHNRLYWYRQTLGQGPEFLTYFQNEAQLEKSRLLSDRFSAERPKGSFSTLEIQRTEQGDSAMYLCASSSNTGLAGRRNEQFFGPGTRLTVL.

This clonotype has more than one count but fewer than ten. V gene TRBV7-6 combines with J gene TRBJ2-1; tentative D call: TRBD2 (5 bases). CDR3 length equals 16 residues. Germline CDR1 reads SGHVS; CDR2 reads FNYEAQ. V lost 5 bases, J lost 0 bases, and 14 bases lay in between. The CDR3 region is CASSPDLASSYNEQFF. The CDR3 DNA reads TGTGCCAGCAGCCCAGACCTAGCTAGCTCCTACAATGAGCAGTTCTTC.

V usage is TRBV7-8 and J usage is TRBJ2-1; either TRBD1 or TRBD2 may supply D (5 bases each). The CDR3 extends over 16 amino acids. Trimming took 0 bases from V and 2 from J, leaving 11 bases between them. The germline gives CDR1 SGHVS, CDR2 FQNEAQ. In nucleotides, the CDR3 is TGTGCCAGCAGCTTAGCTCGCCCGGGGCCCTACAATGAGCAGTTCTTC. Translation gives CASSLARPGPYNEQFF.

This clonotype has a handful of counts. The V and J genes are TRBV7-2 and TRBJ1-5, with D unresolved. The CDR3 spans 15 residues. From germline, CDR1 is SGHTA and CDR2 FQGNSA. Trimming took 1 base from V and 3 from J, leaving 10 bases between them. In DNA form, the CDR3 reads TGTGCCAGCAGCTTAGTACTGGGCACCAATCAGCCCCAGCATTTT. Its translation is CASSLVLGTNQPQHF.

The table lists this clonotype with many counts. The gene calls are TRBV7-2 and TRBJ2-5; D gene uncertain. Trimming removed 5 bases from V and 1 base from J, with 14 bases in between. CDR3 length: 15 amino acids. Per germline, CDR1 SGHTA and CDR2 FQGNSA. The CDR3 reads CASSLNRAPQETQYF. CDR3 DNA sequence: TGTGCCAGCAGCCTCAATAGGGCCCCCCAAGAGACCCAGTACTTC.

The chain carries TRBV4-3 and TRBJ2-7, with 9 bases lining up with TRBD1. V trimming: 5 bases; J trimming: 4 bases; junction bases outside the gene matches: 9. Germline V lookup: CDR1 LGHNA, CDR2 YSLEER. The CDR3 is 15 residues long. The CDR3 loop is CASSAGTGIGYEQYF. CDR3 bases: TGCGCCAGCAGCGCCGGGACAGGGATAGGTTACGAGCAGTACTTC.

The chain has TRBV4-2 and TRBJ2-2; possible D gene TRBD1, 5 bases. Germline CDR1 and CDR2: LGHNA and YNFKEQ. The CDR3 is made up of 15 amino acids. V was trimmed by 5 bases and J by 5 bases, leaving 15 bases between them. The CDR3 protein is CASSSLTQGTGELFF. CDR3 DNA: TGTGCCAGCAGCTCGTTAACTCAGGGAACCGGGGAGCTGTTTTTT.

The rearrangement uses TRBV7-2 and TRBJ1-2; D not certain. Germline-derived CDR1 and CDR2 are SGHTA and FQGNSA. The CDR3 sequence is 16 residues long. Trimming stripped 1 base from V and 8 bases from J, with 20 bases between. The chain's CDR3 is CASSLEAVTPTSGYTF. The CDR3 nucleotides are TGTGCCAGCAGCTTAGAAGCAGTTACCCCCACTTCGGGCTACACCTTC.